In its sample, the clone carrying this T cell receptor beta chain was seen a few times. Its antigen is as yet unknown. The data are from a study of T cells in Graves' hyperthyroidism and ophthalmopathy. Germline V lookup: CDR1 DFQATT, CDR2 SNEGSKA (reference sequence). The CDR3 extends over 16 amino acids. Between the trimmed V and J ends, which lost 3 bases and 0 bases, there was a span of 16 bases. General study results and limits: Also found in blood were most expanded thyroid clonotypes above 0.001.

Authors of the study amplified TCR beta CDR3 regions from RNA transcripts. The TCR CDR3 first-round RT-PCR relied on the HTBI primer set. TCRdb recomputed calls from the multiplex PCR reads with MiXCR, one row per CDR3 protein. Of roughly 290,000 distinct CDR3 sequences listed, approximately 17% were seen once; the top ten hold around 57%. Each person with ophthalmopathy scored at least 3 on the Clinical Activity Score, reached NOSPECS grade 4 or higher, and had been ill under 3 months. Pregnant or lactating patients were excluded, as were those with uncontrolled infection or other autoimmune disease. PBMCs were collected from a roughly 10 ml volume of fresh peripheral blood.

The TCR originated in a woman aged 55 to 70 with Graves' ophthalmopathy. Sequencing used blood. V usage is TRBV20-1 and J usage is TRBJ2-3, with D perhaps TRBD1 or TRBD2 (5 bases each). CDR3 protein: CSASNIGDRSTDTQYF. The CDR3 DNA reads TGCAGTGCTAGTAATATCGGGGACCGCAGCACAGATACGCAGTATTTT.